This entry concerns a single T cell receptor (beta chain). Its antigen is still unknown. The V segment lost 5 bases and the J segment 0 bases; nucleotides outside the gene matches: 7. The CDR3 sequence is 16 residues long. In germline, CDR1 is SGHAT, CDR2 FQNNGV. The sample is drawn from a study of cytomegalovirus exposure and HLA in healthy donors. Study overall: An analysis done earlier identified 120 million or so unique TCR beta sequences from around 180 million T cells.

Overall study results and limits: In an earlier analysis, most TCR beta V segments were productive about 87% or about 30% of the time. The study labeled 180 or so TCR beta chains cytomegalovirus-associated.

Researchers ran the PCR with 60 Vbeta and 13 Jbeta primers. Assay: immunoSEQ multiplex PCR; the TCRdb copy retains only in-frame clones and omits some. The sample consists of 150,000 or so clones, over 65% of them appearing once. Sequenced material: PBMCs. The sequence was collected from a man in his forties in good health and CMV-seropositive. The genes are TRBV11-2 and TRBJ1-3; TRBD1 agrees at 7 bases. CDR3 sequence reads: CASSTGTAFSGNTIYF. In DNA, the CDR3 is TGTGCCAGCAGCACCGGGACAGCGTTCTCTGGAAACACCATATATTTT.